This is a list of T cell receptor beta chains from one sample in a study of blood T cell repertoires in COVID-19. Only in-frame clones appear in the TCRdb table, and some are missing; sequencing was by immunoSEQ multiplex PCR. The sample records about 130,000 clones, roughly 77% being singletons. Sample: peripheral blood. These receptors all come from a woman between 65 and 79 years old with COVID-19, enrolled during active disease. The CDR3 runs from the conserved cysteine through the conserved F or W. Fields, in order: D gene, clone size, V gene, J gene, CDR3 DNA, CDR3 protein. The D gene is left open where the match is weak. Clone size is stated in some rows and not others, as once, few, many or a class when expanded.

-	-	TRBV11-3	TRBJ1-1	TGTGCCAGCAGCGAAAGGGGTACTGAAGCTTTCTTT	CASSERGTEAFF
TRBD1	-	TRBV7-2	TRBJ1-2	TGTGCCAGCAGCTTAGTACAGGGGTACTATGGCTACACCTTC	CASSLVQGYYGYTF
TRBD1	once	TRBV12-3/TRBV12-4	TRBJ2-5	TGTGCCAGCAGGGGACAGACTCGAGAGACCCAGTACTTC	CASRGQTRETQYF
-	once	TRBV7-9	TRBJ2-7	TGTGCCAGCAGTTTAACCGACAAGTCCTACGAGCAGTACTTC	CASSLTDKSYEQYF
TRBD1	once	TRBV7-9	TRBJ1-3	TGTGCCAGCAGCTGGGGGACAGGCTCTGGAAACACCATATATTTT	CASSWGTGSGNTIYF
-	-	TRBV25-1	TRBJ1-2	TGTGCCAGCAGTGGGGTGACAGCAGACACCTACTATGGCTACACCTTC	CASSGVTADTYYGYTF
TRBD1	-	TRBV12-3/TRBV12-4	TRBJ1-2	TGTGCCAGCAGGAACCCCACAGGGGCTTACACCTTC	CASRNPTGAYTF
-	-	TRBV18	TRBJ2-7	TGTGCCAGCTCACCAGACTCCGAGCAGTACTTC	CASSPDSEQYF
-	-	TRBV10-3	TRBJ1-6	TGTGCCATCAGGCAAGACGGGGAGAAAGGCTCACCCCTCCACTTT	CAIRQDGEKGSPLHF
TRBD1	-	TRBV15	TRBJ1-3	TGTGCCACCAGCAGAGATGGGGGACAGGGTGGAAACACCATATATTTT	CATSRDGGQGGNTIYF
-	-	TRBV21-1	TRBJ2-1	TGTGCCAGCAGCAAAGCGCTCGGGGGGCTAAGTAGCAATGAGCAGTTCTTC	CASSKALGGLSSNEQFF
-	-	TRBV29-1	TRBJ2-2	TGCAGCGTTGGAAAGGGGACAATGAACACCGGGGAGCTGTTTTTT	CSVGKGTMNTGELFF
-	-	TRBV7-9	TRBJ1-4	TGTGCCAGCAGCTATTCCGCTGAGAAACTGTTTTTT	CASSYSAEKLFF
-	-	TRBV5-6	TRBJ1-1	TGTGCCAGCAGCTTGGAAGATGGGAGTAGGAAGGAAGCTTTCTTT	CASSLEDGSRKEAFF
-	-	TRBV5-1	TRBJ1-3	TGCGCCAGCAGCCCGACTTCCGGGATTCCAGGAAACACCATATATTTT	CASSPTSGIPGNTIYF
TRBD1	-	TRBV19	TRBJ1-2	TGTGCCAGTAGTATACTGGCAGGGGGGTATGGCTACACCTTC	CASSILAGGYGYTF
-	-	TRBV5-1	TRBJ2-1	TGCGCCAGCGGGGAGTCGGGTTACAATGAGCAGTTCTTC	CASGESGYNEQFF
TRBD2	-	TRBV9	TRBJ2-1	TGTGCCAGCAGCGGAGACCGCGGGGGGGCGTATGAGCAGTTCTTC	CASSGDRGGAYEQFF
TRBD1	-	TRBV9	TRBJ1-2	TGTGCCAGCAGGGGACAGGGTGATGGCTACACCTTC	CASRGQGDGYTF
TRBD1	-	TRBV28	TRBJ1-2	TGTGCCAGTCGAAAAACAGGGGCCAACTATGGCTACACCTTC	CASRKTGANYGYTF
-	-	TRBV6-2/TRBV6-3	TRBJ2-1	TGTGCCAGCAGTTACCTGGCGGGGTACAATGAGCAGTTCTTC	CASSYLAGYNEQFF
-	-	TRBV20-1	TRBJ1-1	TGCAGTGCCCTTACGCGCACTGAAGCTTTCTTT	CSALTRTEAFF
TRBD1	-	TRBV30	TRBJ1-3	TGTGCCCTAACTCGACCGGGACAGGGAAACACCATATATTTT	CALTRPGQGNTIYF
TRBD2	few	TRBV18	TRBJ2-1	TGTGCCAGCTCACCAACTAGCGGGGGGGCCGAGCGGAGTGAGCAGTTCTTC	CASSPTSGGAERSEQFF
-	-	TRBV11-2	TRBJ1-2	TGTGCCAGCAGCCCCGGTATCTATGGCTACACCTTC	CASSPGIYGYTF
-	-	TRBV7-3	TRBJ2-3	TGTGCCAGCAGCTTAATACGGTCCGGCGGCCGGGGCACAGATACGCAGTATTTT	CASSLIRSGGRGTDTQYF